The clone carrying this T cell receptor (beta chain) has only one observation. Its target is not known. The data were obtained in a study of cytomegalovirus exposure and HLA in healthy donors. Points from the study as a whole: High sensitivity and specificity were reportedly achieved when the classifier diagnosed cytomegalovirus status.

Repertoires were generated with immunoSEQ multiplex PCR, while TCRdb's copy carries only in-frame clones and drops some. The sample shows roughly 130,000 clones, around four fifths of them seen only once. V was clipped by 2 bases and J by 5 bases; unmatched bases: 9. From germline, CDR1 is LGHNA and CDR2 YNFKEQ. This CDR3 has 16 amino acids. The sample taken for sequencing was PBMCs. This TCR came from a woman aged 30 to 39 in good health and CMV-seronegative. This sequence joins TRBV4-2 and TRBJ2-3; 8 nucleotides agree with TRBD1. The CDR3 spells CASSQIGTGGQDTQYF. Written as DNA, the CDR3 is TGTGCCAGCAGCCAAATCGGGACAGGAGGGCAAGATACGCAGTATTTT.